This TCR beta chain was observed in a study of T cell repertoires in cytomegalovirus infection. CDR3 length: 13 amino acids. Looked up from germline, CDR1 is LGHNT and CDR2 is FRNRAP. Trimming took 1 base from V and 0 from J, leaving 4 bases between them. Of note for this clonotype: What it binds is not known.

MiXCR, run by TCRdb on the reads, gives a single entry per CDR3 protein. Of under 500,000 distinct CDR3 sequences listed, approximately 42% are singletons. The chain joins TRBV12-5 to TRBJ2-7; D gene uncertain. This receptor was obtained from a human donor in good health (CMV status not recorded). Some clones in this sample may be carry-over from other donors' samples. The sequences come from cultured PBMCs, collected from culture after CMV antigen stimulation. CDR3 loop: CASGLDSSYEQYF. CDR3 sequence (DNA): TGTGCTAGTGGTTTGGACAGCTCCTACGAGCAGTACTTC.